This T cell receptor (beta chain) was identified in a study of response to subunit inactivated influenza vaccine. Findings and limits, study-wide: It was suggested by the authors that few new T cells are recruited by each seasonal influenza vaccination.

TCRdb re-derived calls from the RT-PCR reads in MiXCR, one entry per CDR3 protein. The table includes roughly 630,000 distinct CDR3 sequences, 11% to 15% detected once. This clonotype was counted between two and nine times. Antigen: not known. Looked up from germline, CDR1 is ENHRY and CDR2 is SYGVKD. Trimming left V 2 bases short and J 4 bases short, with 8 bases between. The CDR3 is 13 residues long. The chain uses TRBV10-3 and TRBJ1-1; weak D call: TRBD1 (5 bases). The clonotype comes from a man aged 50-59 years who received an inactivated influenza vaccine. The sequencing used PBMCs from blood, collected less than 15 days before vaccination. CDR3 loop: CAISERGFTEAFF. DNA of the CDR3: TGTGCCATCAGTGAGCGGGGGTTCACTGAAGCTTTCTTT.